The source of this T cell receptor beta chain is a study of regulatory T cells in long-lasting Graves disease. Described time point: persistent/refractory GD, antithyroid drugs over 5 years with positive TRAb. PBMC-extracted RNA yielded the TCR library. Unmatched junction bases numbered 6, after V lost 6 bases and J lost 3 bases. Germline values: CDR1 LNHDA, CDR2 SQIVND (reference sequence). CDR3 size: 16 residues. On this clonotype itself: Its antigen is currently unknown.

Whole-study findings and limits: Persistent disease preferred TRBV28, TRBJ1-2 and TRBJ2-5. Persistent Graves' patients showed less TCR diversity than newly diagnosed ones.

Through Arm-PCR of CDR3 regions and iRepertoire HTBI primers, TCR beta libraries were built. TCRdb re-derived calls from the multiplex PCR reads in MiXCR, one entry per CDR3 protein. The profile shows 600,000 to 850,000 distinct CDR3 sequences, about 32% of them singletons. The TCR sequence derives from a female donor with Graves disease. The source material was peripheral blood mononuclear cells (PBMCs), sampled when the disease was refractory, from a patient treated with antithyroid drugs. This chain uses TRBV19 with TRBJ2-5, with 14 bases identical to TRBD2. The CDR3 sequence is CASRLQGLAGEETQYF. The CDR3 DNA follows: TGTGCCAGTAGGCTACAGGGACTAGCGGGAGAAGAGACCCAGTACTTC. The full variable domain, in which reference TRBV19 and TRBJ2-5 provide the parts outside the CDR3, is DGGITQSPKYLFRKEGQNVTLSCEQNLNHDAMYWYRQDPGQGLRLIYYSQIVNDFQKGDIAEGYSVSREKKESFPLTVTSAQKNPTAFYLCASRLQGLAGEETQYFGPGTRLLVL.